This passage covers 2 T cell receptor beta chains from one sample sequenced in a study of long-term antiretroviral therapy in people with HIV. It was version v3.0 of the immunoSEQ assay that was run at survey level. The assay was immunoSEQ multiplex PCR, and TCRdb's table has in-frame clones only and misses some. The table records some 28,000 clones, 90% of them present only once. The sample was unsorted PBMCs, taken about 5.2 years after starting antiretroviral therapy. The receptors shown here come from a woman aged 40 to 55 with HIV.

V is TRBV29-1 and J is TRBJ1-1; tentative D call: TRBD1 (5 bases). CDR3 length: 14 residues. The germline V gene encodes CDR1 SQVTM and CDR2 ANQGSEA. V was trimmed by 2 bases and J by 1 base, leaving 11 bases between them. The CDR3 DNA is TGCAGCGTTGAACATCGACAGAAGAACACTGAAGCTTTCTTT. It specifies CSVEHRQKNTEAFF.

The chain couples TRBV7-8 to TRBJ1-2; a weak D match, TRBD1 (5 bases). Germline CDR1 is SGHVS and CDR2 is FQNEAQ. This CDR3 comprises 13 residues. V was trimmed by 7 bases and J by 6 bases, leaving 15 bases between them. CDR3 nucleotide sequence: TGTGCCAGCACCTCCGGAGGGGTTGATGGCTACACCTTC. It encodes CASTSGGVDGYTF.